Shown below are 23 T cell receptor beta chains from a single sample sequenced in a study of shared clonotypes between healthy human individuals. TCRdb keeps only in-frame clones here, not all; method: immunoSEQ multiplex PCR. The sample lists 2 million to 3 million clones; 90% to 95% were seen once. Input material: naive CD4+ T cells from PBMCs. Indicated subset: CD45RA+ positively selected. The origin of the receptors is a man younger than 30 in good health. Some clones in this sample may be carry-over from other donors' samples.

The CDR3 DNA reads TGTGCCAGCAGCCCTTTGCAGGCCTACACAGATACGCAGTATTTT. Translating gives CASSPLQAYTDTQYF. The chain is built from TRBV5-6 and TRBJ2-3, with D unresolved. V was shortened by 4 bases and J by 2 bases, with 14 bases between the two germline ends. This CDR3 spans 15 amino acids. Germline lookup yields CDR1 SGHDT and CDR2 YYEEEE.

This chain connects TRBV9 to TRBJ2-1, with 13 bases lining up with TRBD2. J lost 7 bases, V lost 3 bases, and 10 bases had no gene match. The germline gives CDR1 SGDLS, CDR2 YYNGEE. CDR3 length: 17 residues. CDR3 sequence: CASSGPLAGGRGNEQFF. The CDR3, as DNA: TGTGCCAGCAGCGGCCCACTAGCGGGAGGGCGGGGGAATGAGCAGTTCTTC.

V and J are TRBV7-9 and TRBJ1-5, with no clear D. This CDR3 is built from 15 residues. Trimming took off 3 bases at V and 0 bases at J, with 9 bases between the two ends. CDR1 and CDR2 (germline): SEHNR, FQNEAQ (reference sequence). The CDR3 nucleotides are TGTGCCAGCAGCTTTGGGCCTAATAGCAATCAGCCCCAGCATTTT. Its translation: CASSFGPNSNQPQHF.

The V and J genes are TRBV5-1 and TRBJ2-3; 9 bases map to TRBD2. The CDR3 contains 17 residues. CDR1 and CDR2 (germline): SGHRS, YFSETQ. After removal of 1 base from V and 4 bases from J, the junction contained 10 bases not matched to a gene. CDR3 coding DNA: TGCGCCAGCAGCTTGAGAGTCGCTAGCGGGATTGCAGATACGCAGTATTTT. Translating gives CASSLRVASGIADTQYF.

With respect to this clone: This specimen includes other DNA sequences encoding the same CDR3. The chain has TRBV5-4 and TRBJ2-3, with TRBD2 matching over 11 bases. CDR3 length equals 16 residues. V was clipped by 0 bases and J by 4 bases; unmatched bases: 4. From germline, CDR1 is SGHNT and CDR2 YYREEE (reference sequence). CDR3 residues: CASSLGLAGGADTQYF. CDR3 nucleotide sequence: TGTGCCAGCAGCTTGGGTCTAGCGGGAGGCGCAGATACGCAGTATTTT. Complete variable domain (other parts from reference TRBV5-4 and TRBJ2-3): ETGVTQSPTHLIKTRGQQVTLRCSSQSGHNTVSWYQQALGQGPQFIFQYYREEENGRGNFPPRFSGLQFPNYSSELNVNALELDDSALYLCASSLGLAGGADTQYFGPGTRLTVL.

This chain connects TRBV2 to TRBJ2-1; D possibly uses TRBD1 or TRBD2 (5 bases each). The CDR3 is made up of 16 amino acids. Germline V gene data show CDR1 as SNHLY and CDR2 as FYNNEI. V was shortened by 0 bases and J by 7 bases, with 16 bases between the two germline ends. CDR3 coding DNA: TGTGCCAGCAGTGAAGCGCTTCTCGGGGCAGATAATGAGCAGTTCTTC. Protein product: CASSEALLGADNEQFF.

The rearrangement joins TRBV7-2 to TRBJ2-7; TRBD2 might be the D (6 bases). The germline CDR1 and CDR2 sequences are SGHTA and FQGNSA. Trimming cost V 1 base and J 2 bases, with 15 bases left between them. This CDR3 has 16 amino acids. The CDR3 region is CASSLVASGAPYEQYF. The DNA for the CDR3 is TGTGCCAGCAGCTTAGTGGCGTCGGGAGCCCCCTACGAGCAGTACTTC.

The CDR3 DNA sequence: TGCGCCATCCCCCCAGTCCCCGGGACGGCCCTGGATACGCAGTATTTT. Its translation: CAIPPVPGTALDTQYF. The rearrangement uses TRBV23-1 and TRBJ2-3, with D possibly called TRBD1 or TRBD2 (5 bases each). TRBV23-1 is sorted into the ORF group, with uncertain function. Between the trimmed V and J ends, which lost 10 bases and 6 bases, there was a span of 26 bases. This CDR3 contains 16 residues.

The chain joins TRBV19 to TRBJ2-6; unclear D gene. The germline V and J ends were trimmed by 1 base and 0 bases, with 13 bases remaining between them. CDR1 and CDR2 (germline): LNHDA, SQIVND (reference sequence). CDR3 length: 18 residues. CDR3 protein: CASSIVGRALSGANVLTF. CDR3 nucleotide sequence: TGTGCCAGTAGTATAGTAGGACGGGCCCTCTCTGGGGCCAACGTCCTGACTTTC.

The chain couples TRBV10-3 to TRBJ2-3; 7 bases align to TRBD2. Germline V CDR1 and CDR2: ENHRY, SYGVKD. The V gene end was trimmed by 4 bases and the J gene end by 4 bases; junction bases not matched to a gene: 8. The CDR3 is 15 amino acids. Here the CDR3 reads CAISGLAGVPDTQYF. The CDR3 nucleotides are TGTGCCATCAGTGGATTGGCGGGAGTACCAGATACGCAGTATTTT.

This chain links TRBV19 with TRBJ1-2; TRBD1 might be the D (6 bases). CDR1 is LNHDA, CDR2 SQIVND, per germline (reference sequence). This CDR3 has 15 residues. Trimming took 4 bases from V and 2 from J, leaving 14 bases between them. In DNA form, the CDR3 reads TGTGCCAGTAGTAACGACAGGCTAGGAAACTATGGCTACACCTTC. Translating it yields CASSNDRLGNYGYTF.

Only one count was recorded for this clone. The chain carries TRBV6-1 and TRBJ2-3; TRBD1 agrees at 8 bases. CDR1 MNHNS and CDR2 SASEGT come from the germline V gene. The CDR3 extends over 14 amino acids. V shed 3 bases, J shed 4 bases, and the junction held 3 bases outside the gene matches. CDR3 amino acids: CASSEQGASDTQYF. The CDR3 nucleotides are TGTGCCAGCAGTGAGCAGGGGGCCTCAGATACGCAGTATTTT.

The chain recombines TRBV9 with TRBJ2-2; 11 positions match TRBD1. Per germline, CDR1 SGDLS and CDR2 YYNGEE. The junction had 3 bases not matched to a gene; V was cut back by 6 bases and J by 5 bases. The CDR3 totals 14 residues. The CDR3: CASTRDRGTGELFF. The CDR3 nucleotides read TGTGCCAGCACAAGGGACAGGGGGACCGGGGAGCTGTTTTTT.

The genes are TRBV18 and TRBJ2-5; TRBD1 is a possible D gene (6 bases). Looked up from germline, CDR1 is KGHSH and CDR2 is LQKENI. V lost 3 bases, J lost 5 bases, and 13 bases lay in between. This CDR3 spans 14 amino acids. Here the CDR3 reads CASSPDRYTETQYF. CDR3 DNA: TGTGCCAGCTCACCGGACAGATATACGGAGACCCAGTACTTC.

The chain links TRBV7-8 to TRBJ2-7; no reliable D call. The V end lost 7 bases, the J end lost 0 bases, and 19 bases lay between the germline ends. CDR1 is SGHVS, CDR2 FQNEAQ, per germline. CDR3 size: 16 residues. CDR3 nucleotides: TGTGCCAGCAAGCCATCCGTACGACTGGGCTCCTACGAGCAGTACTTC. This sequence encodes CASKPSVRLGSYEQYF.

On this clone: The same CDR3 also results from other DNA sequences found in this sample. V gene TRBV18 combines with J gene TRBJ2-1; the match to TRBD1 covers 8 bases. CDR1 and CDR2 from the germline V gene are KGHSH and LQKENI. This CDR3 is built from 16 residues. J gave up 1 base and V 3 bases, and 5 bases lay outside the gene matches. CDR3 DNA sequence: TGTGCCAGCTCACCTCAGGGGGCAGGGTCCTACAATGAGCAGTTCTTC. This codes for CASSPQGAGSYNEQFF.

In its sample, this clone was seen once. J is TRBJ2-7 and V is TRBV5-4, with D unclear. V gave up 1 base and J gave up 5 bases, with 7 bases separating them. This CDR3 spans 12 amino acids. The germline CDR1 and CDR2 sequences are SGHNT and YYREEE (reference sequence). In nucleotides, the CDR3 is TGTGCCAGCAGCTTGACCCCAAACGAGCAGTACTTC. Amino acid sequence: CASSLTPNEQYF.

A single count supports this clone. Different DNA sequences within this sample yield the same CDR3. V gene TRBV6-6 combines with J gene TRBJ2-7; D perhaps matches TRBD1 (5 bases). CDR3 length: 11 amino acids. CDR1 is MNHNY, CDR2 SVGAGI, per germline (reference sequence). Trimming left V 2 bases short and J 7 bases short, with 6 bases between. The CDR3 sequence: CASSYTGEQYF. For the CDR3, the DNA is TGTGCCAGCAGTTACACAGGAGAGCAGTACTTC.

In DNA form, the CDR3 reads TGTGCCAGCAGACAGAAGGGACAGAACACCGGGGAGCTGTTTTTT. Translation gives CASRQKGQNTGELFF. This chain connects TRBV7-6 to TRBJ2-2; weak D call: TRBD1 (6 bases). CDR3 length: 15 residues. Germline CDR1 is SGHVS and CDR2 is FNYEAQ. Trimming removed 6 bases from V and 1 base from J, with 12 bases in between.

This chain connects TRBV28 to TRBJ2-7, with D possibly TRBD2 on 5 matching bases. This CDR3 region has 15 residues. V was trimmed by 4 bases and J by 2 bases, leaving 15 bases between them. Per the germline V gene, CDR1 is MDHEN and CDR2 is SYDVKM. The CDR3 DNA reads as TGTGCCAGCAGTTCTATAGCGCGAGAAGCCTACGAGCAGTACTTC. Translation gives CASSSIAREAYEQYF.

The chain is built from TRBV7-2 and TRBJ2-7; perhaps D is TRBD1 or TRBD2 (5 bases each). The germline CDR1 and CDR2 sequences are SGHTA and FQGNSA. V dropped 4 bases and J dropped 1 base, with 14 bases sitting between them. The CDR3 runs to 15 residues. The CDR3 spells CASSSQWGRSYEQYF. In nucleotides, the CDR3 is TGTGCCAGCAGCTCCCAGTGGGGGAGATCCTACGAGCAGTACTTC.

In DNA form, the CDR3 reads TGTGCCAGCAGTTACAATTACAACTATGGCTACACCTTC. Its translation is CASSYNYNYGYTF. The chain employs TRBV6-6 and TRBJ1-2, with D uncertain. V was shortened by 2 bases and J by 2 bases, with 6 bases between the two germline ends. The CDR3 has 13 amino acids. Germline lookup yields CDR1 MNHNY and CDR2 SVGAGI (reference sequence).

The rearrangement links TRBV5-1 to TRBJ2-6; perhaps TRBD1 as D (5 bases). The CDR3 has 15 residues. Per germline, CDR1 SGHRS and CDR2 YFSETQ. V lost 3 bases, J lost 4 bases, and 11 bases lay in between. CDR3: CASSSQGLGANVLTF. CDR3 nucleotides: TGCGCCAGCAGCTCTCAGGGTTTAGGGGCCAACGTCCTGACTTTC.